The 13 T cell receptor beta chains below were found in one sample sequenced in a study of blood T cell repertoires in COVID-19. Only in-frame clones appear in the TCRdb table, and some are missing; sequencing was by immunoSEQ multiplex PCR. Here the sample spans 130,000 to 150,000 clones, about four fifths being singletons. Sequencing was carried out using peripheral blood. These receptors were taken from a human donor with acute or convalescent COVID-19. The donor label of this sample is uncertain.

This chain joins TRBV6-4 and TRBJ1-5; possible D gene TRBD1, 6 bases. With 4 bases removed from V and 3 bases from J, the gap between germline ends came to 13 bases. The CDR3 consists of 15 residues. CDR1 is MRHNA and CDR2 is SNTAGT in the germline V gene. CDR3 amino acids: CASSAQGHSNQPQHF. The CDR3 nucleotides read TGTGCCAGCAGTGCCCAGGGGCACTCCAATCAGCCCCAGCATTTT.

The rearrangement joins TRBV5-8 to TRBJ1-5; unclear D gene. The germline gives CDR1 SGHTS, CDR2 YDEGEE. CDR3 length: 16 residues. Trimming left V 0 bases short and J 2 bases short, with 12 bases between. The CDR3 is CASSLGSGIGNQPQHF. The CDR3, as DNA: TGTGCCAGCAGCTTGGGAAGCGGAATCGGCAATCAGCCCCAGCATTTT. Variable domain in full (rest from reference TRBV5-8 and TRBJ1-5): EAGVTQSPTHLIKTRGQQATLRCSPISGHTSVYWYQQALGLGLQFLLWYDEGEERNRGNFPPRFSGRQFPNYSSELNVNALELEDSALYLCASSLGSGIGNQPQHFGDGTRLSIL.

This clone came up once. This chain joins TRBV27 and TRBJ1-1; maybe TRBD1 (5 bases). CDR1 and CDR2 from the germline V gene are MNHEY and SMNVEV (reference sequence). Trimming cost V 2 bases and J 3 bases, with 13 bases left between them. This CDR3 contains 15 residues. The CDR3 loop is CASSLSILGDTEAFF. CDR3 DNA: TGTGCCAGCAGTTTAAGCATCCTAGGGGACACTGAAGCTTTCTTT.

CDR3 loop: CASSIWRGANYGYTF. CDR3 sequence (DNA): TGTGCCAGTAGTATTTGGAGGGGAGCTAACTATGGCTACACCTTC. V usage is TRBV19 and J usage is TRBJ1-2, with D perhaps TRBD1 (5 bases). The germline V gene has CDR1 LNHDA and CDR2 SQIVND (reference sequence). The CDR3 loop spans 15 amino acids. Trimming pared 3 bases from V and 0 bases from J, leaving 11 bases between.

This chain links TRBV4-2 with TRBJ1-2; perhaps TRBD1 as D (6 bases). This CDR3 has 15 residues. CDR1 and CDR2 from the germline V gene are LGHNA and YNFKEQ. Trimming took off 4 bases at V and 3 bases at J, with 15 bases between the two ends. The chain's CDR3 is CASSREQGSHYGYTF. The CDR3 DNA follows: TGTGCCAGCAGCCGAGAACAGGGATCCCACTATGGCTACACCTTC.

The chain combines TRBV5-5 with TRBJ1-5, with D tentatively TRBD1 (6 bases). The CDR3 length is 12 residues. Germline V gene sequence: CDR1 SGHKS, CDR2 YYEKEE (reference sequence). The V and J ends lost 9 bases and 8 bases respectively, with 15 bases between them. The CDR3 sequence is CATKTGKEPQHF. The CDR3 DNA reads TGTGCCACCAAGACAGGAAAAGAGCCCCAGCATTTT.

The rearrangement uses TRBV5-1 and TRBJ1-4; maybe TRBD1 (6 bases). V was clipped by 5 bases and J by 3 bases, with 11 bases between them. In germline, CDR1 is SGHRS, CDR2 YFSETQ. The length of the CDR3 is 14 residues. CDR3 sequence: CASRFGQSNEKLFF. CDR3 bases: TGCGCCAGCAGGTTCGGACAGTCTAATGAAAAACTGTTTTTT.

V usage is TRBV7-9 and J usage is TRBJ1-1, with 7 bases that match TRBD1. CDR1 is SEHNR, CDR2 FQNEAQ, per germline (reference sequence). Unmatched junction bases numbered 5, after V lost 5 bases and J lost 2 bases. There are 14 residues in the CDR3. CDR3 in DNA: TGTGCCAGCAGCCAAGGGGGCGGAAACACTGAAGCTTTCTTT. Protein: CASSQGGGNTEAFF. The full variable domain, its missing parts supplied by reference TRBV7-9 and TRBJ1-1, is DTGVSQNPRHKITKRGQNVTFRCDPISEHNRLYWYRQTLGQGPEFLTYFQNEAQLEKSRLLSDRFSAERPKGSFSTLEIQRTEQGDSAMYLCASSQGGGNTEAFFGQGTRLTVV.

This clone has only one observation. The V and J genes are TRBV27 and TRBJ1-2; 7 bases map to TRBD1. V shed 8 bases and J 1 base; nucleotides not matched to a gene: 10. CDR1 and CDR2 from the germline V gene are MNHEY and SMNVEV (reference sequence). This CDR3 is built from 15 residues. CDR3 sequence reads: CASSGTVYNNYGYTF. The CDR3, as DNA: TGTGCCAGCTCGGGGACAGTTTACAATAACTATGGCTACACCTTC.

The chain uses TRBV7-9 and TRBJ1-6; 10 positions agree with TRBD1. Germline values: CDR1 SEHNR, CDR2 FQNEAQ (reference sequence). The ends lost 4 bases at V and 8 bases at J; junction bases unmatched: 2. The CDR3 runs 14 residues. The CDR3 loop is CASSSGQGYSPLHF. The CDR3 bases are TGTGCCAGCAGCTCGGGACAGGGGTATTCACCCCTCCACTTT. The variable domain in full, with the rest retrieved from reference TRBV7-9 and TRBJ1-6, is DTGVSQNPRHKITKRGQNVTFRCDPISEHNRLYWYRQTLGQGPEFLTYFQNEAQLEKSRLLSDRFSAERPKGSFSTLEIQRTEQGDSAMYLCASSSGQGYSPLHFGNGTRLTVT.

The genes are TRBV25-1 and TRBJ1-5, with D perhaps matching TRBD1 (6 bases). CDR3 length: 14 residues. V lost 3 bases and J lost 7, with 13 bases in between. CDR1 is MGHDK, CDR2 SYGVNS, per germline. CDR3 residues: CASSDSGARQPQHF. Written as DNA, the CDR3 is TGTGCCAGCAGTGACTCAGGGGCGAGGCAGCCCCAGCATTTT.

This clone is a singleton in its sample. The DNA for the CDR3 is TGTGCCAGCAGTTACTCGGCGGGCGGGGAGCTGTTTTTT. Translating gives CASSYSAGGELFF. The V gene is TRBV6-5, the J gene TRBJ2-2, with D maybe TRBD2 (5 bases). The germline gives CDR1 MNHEY, CDR2 SVGAGI. Trimming took 0 bases from V and 7 from J, leaving 6 bases between them. The CDR3 has 13 residues.

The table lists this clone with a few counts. The CDR3 coding sequence is TGTGCCAGCAGCCCGCACGGGGGGGAGGGCGGCTACACCTTC. Its protein product is CASSPHGGEGGYTF. V gene TRBV7-8 combines with J gene TRBJ1-2, with D possibly matching TRBD1 (5 bases). Germline loops: CDR1 SGHVS, CDR2 FQNEAQ. The CDR3 totals 14 residues. Trimming cost V 5 bases and J 8 bases, with 18 bases left between them.